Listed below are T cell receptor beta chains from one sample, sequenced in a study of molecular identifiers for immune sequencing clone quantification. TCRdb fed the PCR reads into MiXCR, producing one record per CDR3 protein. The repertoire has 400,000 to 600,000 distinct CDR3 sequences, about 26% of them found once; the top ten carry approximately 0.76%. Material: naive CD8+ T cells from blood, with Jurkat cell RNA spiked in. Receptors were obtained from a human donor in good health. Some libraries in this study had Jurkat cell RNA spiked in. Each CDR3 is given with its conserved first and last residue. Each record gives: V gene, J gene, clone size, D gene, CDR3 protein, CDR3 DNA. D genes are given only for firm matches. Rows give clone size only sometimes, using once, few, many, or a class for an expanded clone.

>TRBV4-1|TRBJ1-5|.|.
CASSQEDGGYQPQHF
TGCGCCAGCAGCCAAGAGGACGGGGGCTATCAGCCCCAGCATTTT
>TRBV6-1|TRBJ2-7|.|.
CASSEAPGKSAYEQYF
TGTGCCAGCAGTGAAGCGCCGGGAAAGTCCGCCTACGAGCAGTACTTC
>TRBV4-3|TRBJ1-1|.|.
CASSLTGGREAFF
TGCGCCAGCAGCCTTACGGGGGGTAGGGAAGCTTTCTTT
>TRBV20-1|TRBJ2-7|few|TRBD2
CSARPSSGSVYEQYF
TGCAGTGCTAGACCGTCTAGCGGGAGTGTGTACGAGCAGTACTTC
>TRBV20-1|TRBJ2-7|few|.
CSARDKASVREQYF
TGCAGTGCTAGAGATAAGGCTAGCGTCAGGGAGCAGTACTTC
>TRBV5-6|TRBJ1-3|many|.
CASSLVGNTIYF
TGTGCCAGCAGCTTGGTAGGAAACACCATATATTTT
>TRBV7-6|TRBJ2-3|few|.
CASSLLVGRGGGSSTDTQYF
TGTGCCAGCAGCTTATTAGTTGGACGGGGAGGAGGGAGTAGTACAGATACGCAGTATTTT
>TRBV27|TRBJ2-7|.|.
CASSSPPGTDSREQYF
TGTGCCAGCAGTTCGCCCCCAGGGACTGATTCGAGGGAGCAGTACTTC
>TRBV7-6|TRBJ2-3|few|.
CASWGGGRADTQYF
TGTGCCAGCTGGGGGGGGGGCCGCGCAGATACGCAGTATTTT
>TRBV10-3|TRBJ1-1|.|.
CAISDGQLNTEAFF
TGTGCCATCAGTGACGGACAGTTGAACACTGAAGCTTTCTTT
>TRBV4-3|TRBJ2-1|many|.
CASSQDTGVGNEQFF
TGCGCCAGCAGCCAAGATACGGGAGTCGGCAATGAGCAGTTCTTC
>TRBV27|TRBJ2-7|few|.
CASSLSGAAYEQYF
TGTGCCAGCAGTTTATCCGGGGCGGCCTACGAGCAGTACTTC
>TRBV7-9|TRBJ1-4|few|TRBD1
CASSSTTGGAEEKLFF
TGTGCCAGCAGCTCGACGACAGGGGGCGCGGAGGAAAAACTGTTTTTT
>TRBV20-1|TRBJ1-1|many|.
CSAIQVYTEAFF
TGCAGTGCTATACAGGTGTACACTGAAGCTTTCTTT
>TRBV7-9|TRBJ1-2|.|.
CASSLESGNGYTF
TGTGCCAGCAGCTTAGAATCAGGGAATGGCTACACCTTC
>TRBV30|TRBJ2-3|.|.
CAWSVEDTQYF
TGTGCCTGGAGTGTCGAGGATACGCAGTATTTT
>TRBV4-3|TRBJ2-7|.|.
CASSQDGNRAYEQYF
TGCGCCAGCAGCCAAGATGGAAACAGGGCCTACGAGCAGTACTTC
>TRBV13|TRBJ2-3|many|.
CASTPQSNTDTQYF
TGTGCCAGCACCCCACAATCCAACACAGATACGCAGTATTTT
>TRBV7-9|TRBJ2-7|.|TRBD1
CASSSGTGEQSF
TGTGCCAGCAGCTCCGGGACAGGTGAGCAGTCCTTC
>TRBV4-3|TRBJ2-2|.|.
CASSPTDREGTGELFF
TGCGCCAGCAGCCCGACCGACAGGGAGGGGACCGGGGAGCTGTTTTTT
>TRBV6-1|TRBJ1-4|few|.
CASIIIPDLNEKLFF
TGTGCCAGCATCATAATACCGGATCTTAATGAAAAACTGTTTTTT
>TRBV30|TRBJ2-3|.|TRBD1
CAWGQASPDTQYF
TGTGCCTGGGGACAGGCCTCGCCAGATACGCAGTATTTT
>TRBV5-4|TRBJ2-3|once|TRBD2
CASSSKGTSGWSTDTQYF
TGTGCCAGCAGCTCGAAAGGGACTAGCGGATGGAGCACAGATACGCAGTATTTT
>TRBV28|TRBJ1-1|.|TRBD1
CASSFGQGIMNTEAFF
TGTGCCAGCAGTTTCGGACAGGGGATCATGAACACTGAAGCTTTCTTT
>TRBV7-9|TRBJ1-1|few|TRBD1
CASSLGEGAMTTEAFF
TGTGCCAGCAGCTTAGGGGAGGGGGCCATGACCACTGAAGCTTTCTTT
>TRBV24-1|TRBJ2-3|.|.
CATEAAVSTDTQYF
TGTGCCACCGAGGCCGCGGTGAGCACAGATACGCAGTATTTT
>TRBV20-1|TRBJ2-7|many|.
CSAPEQYEQYF
TGCAGTGCTCCCGAGCAGTACGAGCAGTACTTC
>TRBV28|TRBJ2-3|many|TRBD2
CASRFNPLAALEELDTQYF
TGTGCCAGCAGATTTAACCCGCTAGCGGCCCTTGAAGAGTTAGATACGCAGTATTTT
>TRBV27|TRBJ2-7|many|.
CASSVRDSYEQYF
TGTGCCAGCAGTGTCCGGGACTCCTACGAGCAGTACTTC
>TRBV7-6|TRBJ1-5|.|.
CASSQAGGDYSNQPQHF
TGTGCCAGCAGCCAGGCCGGAGGGGATTATAGCAATCAGCCCCAGCATTTT
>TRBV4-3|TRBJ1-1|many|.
CASSQVRNTEAFF
TGCGCCAGCAGCCAAGTGCGGAACACTGAAGCTTTCTTT
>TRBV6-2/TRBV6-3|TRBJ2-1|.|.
CASSYQMVEQFF
TGTGCCAGCAGTTATCAGATGGTGGAGCAGTTCTTC
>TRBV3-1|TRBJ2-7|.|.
CASSRTGVASYEQYF
TGTGCCAGCAGCCGTACGGGGGTTGCATCCTACGAGCAGTACTTC
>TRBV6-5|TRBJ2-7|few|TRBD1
CASSSMGQGFGEQYF
TGTGCCAGCAGTTCCATGGGACAGGGGTTCGGGGAGCAGTACTTC
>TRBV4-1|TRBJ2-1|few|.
CASSQDPGVYYNEQFF
TGCGCCAGCAGCCAAGATCCGGGGGTTTACTACAATGAGCAGTTCTTC
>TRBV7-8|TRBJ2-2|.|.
CASSLAWSPSTGELFF
TGTGCCAGCAGCTTAGCGTGGAGCCCGAGCACCGGGGAGCTGTTTTTT
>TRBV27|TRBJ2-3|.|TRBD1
CANQGEGLDTQYF
TGTGCCAATCAGGGGGAAGGGCTGGATACGCAGTATTTT
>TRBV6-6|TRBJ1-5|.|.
CASSSGTGRAGYSNQPQHF
TGTGCCAGCAGTTCCGGGACGGGACGAGCTGGTTATAGCAATCAGCCCCAGCATTTT
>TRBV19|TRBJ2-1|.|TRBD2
CASSPGGPSYNEQFF
TGTGCCAGTAGCCCGGGAGGTCCCTCCTACAATGAGCAGTTCTTC
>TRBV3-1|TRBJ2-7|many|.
CASSQENYLYEQYF
TGTGCCAGCAGCCAAGAGAACTACCTCTACGAGCAGTACTTC
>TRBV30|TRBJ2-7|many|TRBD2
CAWRPKRTSGDYEQYF
TGTGCCTGGAGACCAAAACGGACTAGCGGGGACTACGAGCAGTACTTC
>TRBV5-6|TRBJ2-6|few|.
CASSLGPGAGANVLTF
TGTGCCAGCAGCTTGGGACCAGGGGCTGGGGCCAACGTCCTGACTTTC
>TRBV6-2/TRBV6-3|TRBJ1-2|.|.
CASMNYPRALTNYGYTF
TGTGCCAGCATGAACTATCCTCGTGCCCTAACTAACTATGGCTACACCTTC
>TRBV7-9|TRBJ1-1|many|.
CASSPSRGQGTEAFF
TGTGCCAGCAGCCCTTCGAGAGGGCAGGGCACTGAAGCTTTCTTT
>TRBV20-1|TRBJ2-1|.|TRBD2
CSARSGLAGVPSSYNVQFF
TGCAGTGCTAGATCTGGACTAGCGGGAGTCCCAAGCTCCTACAATGTGCAGTTCTTC